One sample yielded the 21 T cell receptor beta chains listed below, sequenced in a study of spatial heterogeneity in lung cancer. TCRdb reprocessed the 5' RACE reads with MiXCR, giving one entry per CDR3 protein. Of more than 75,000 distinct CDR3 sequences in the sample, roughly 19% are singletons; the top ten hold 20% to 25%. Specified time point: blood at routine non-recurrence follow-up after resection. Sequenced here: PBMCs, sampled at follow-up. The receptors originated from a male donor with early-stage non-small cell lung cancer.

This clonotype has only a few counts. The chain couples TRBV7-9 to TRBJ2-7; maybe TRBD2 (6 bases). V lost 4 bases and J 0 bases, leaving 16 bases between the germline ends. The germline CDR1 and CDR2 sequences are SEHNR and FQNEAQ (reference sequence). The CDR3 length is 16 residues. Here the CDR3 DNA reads TGTGCCAGCAGCTGGGTGGGAGGTCCGAGCTCCTACGAGCAGTACTTC. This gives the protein CASSWVGGPSSYEQYF.

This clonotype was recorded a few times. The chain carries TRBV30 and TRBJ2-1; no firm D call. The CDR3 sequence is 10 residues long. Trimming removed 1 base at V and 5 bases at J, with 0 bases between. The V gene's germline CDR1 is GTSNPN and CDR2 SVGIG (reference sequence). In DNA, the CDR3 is TGTGCCTGGAGTGACAATGAGCAGTTCTTC. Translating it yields CAWSDNEQFF.

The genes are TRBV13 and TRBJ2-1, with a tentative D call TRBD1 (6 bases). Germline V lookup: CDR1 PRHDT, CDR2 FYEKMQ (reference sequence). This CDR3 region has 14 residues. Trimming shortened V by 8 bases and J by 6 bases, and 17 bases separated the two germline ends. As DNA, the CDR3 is TGTGCCAGCTTCCGGACAGATGTTTCCAATGAGCAGTTCTTC. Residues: CASFRTDVSNEQFF.

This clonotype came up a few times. The CDR3 DNA reads TGTGCCACCAGTGAGGAAACTCACTATGGCTACACCTTC. Translated, it gives CATSEETHYGYTF. The chain has TRBV24-1 and TRBJ1-2; D is ambiguous. V lost 4 bases and J lost 3, with 8 bases in between. The CDR3 sequence is 13 residues long. Germline assignment: CDR1 KGHDR and CDR2 SFDVKD.

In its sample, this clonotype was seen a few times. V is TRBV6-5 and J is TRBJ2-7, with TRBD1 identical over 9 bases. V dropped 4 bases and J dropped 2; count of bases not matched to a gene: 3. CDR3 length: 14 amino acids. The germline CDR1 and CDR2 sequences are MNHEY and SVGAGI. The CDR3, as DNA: TGTGCCAGCAGTTCGGACAGGGGAACCTACGAGCAGTACTTC. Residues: CASSSDRGTYEQYF.

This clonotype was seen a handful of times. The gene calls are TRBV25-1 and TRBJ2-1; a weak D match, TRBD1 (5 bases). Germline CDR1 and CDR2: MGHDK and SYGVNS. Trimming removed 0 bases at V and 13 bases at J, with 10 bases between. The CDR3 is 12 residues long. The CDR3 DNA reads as TGTGCCAGCAGTGAATACGGTGACAGTCAGTTCTTC. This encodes CASSEYGDSQFF.

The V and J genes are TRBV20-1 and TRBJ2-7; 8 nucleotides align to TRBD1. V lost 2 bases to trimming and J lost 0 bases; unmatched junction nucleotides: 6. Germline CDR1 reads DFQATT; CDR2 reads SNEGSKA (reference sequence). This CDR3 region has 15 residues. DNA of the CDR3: TGCAGTGCTAGATCTCGGGACAGGAGCTCCTACGAGCAGTACTTC. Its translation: CSARSRDRSSYEQYF.

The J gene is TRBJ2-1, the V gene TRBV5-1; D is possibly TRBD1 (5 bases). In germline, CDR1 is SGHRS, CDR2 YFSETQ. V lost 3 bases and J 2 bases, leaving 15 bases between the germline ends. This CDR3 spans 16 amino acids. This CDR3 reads CASSSGQGTTYNEQFF. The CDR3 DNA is TGCGCCAGCAGCTCTGGCCAGGGCACGACCTACAATGAGCAGTTCTTC.

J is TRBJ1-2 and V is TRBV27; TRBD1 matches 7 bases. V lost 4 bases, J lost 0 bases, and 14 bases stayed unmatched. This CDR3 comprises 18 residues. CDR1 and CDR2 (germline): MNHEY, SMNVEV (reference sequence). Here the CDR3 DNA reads TGTGCCAGCAGTTCTGGGGTGGGGACAGCGAAATCTAACTATGGCTACACCTTC. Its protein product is CASSSGVGTAKSNYGYTF.

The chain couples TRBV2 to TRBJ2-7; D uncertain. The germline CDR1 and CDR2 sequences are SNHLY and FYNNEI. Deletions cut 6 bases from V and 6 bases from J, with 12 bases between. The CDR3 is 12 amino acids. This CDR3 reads CASSLPAGEQYF. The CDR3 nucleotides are TGTGCCAGCAGCCTCCCCGCCGGCGAGCAGTACTTC.

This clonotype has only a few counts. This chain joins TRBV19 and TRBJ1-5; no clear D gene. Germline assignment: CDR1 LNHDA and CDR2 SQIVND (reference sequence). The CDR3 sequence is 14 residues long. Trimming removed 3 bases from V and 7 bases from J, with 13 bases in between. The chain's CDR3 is CASSIGRYAQPQHF. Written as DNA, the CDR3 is TGTGCCAGTAGTATTGGGAGGTACGCGCAGCCCCAGCATTTT.

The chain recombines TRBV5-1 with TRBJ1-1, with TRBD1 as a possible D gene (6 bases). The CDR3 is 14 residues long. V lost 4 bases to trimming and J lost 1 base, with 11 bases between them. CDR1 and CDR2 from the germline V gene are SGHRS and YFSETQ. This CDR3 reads CASSPRTANTEAFF. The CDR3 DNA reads TGCGCCAGCAGCCCCCGGACAGCGAACACTGAAGCTTTCTTT.

The CDR3 coding sequence is TGTGCCAGCAGGATGGACCCCAATCAGCCCCAGCATTTT. The encoded protein is CASRMDPNQPQHF. This chain uses TRBV7-2 with TRBJ1-5; D call uncertain. The CDR3 length is 13 residues. Trimming shortened V by 6 bases and J by 3 bases, and 9 bases separated the two germline ends. The germline CDR1 and CDR2 sequences are SGHTA and FQGNSA.

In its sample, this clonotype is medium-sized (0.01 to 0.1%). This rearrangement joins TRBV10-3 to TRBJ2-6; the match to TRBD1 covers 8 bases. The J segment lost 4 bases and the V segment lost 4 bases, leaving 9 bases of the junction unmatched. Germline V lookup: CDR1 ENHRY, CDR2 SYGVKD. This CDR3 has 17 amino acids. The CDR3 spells CAISGSKTGVGANVLTF. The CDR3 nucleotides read TGTGCCATCAGTGGCTCCAAGACAGGGGTCGGGGCCAACGTCCTGACTTTC.

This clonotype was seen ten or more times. CDR3 bases: TGTGCCACCAGTGATTCGAGGGGCTACAATCAGCCCCAGCATTTT. Protein product: CATSDSRGYNQPQHF. The chain carries TRBV24-1 and TRBJ1-5; D perhaps matches TRBD1 (5 bases). The CDR3 spans 15 residues. V gave up 2 bases and J gave up 3 bases, with 10 bases separating them. Germline V gives CDR1 KGHDR, CDR2 SFDVKD.

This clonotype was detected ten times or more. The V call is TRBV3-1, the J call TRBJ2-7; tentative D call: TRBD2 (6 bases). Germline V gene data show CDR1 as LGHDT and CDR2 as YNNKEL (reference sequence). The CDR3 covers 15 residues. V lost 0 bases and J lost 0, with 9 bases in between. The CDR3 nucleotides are TGTGCCAGCAGCCAAGAGCCTAGCGACTCCTACGAGCAGTACTTC. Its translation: CASSQEPSDSYEQYF.

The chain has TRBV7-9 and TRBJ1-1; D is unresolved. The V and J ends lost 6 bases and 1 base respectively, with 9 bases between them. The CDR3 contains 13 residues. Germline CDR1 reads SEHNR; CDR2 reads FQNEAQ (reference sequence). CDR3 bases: TGTGCCAGCAGGAGCGTAGGGAACACTGAAGCTTTCTTT. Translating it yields CASRSVGNTEAFF.

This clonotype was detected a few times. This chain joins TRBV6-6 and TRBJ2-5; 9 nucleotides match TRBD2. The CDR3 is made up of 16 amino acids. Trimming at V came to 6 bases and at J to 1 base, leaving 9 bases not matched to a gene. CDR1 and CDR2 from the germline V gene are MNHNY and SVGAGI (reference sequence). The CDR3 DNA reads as TGTGCCAGCAGGTGGAGCGGGAGGCCATTCCAAGAGACCCAGTACTTC. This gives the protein CASRWSGRPFQETQYF.

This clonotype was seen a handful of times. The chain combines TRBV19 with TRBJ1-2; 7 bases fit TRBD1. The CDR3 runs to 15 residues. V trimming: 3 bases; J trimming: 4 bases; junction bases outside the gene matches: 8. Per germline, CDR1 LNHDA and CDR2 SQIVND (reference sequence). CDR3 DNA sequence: TGTGCCAGTAGTATTTTAGGGACAGTCATCTATGGCTACACCTTC. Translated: CASSILGTVIYGYTF.

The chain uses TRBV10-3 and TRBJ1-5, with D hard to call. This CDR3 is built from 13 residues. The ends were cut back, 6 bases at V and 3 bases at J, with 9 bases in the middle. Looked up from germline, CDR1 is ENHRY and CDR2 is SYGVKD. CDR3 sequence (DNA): TGTGCCATCAGCACGAATTACAATCAGCCCCAGCATTTT. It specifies CAISTNYNQPQHF.

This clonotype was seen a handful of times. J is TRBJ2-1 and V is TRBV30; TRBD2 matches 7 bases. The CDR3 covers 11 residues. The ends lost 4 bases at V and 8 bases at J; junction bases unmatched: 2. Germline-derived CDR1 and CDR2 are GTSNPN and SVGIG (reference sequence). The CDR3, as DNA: TGTGCCTGGACCCTAGCGGATGAGCAGTTCTTC. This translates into CAWTLADEQFF.